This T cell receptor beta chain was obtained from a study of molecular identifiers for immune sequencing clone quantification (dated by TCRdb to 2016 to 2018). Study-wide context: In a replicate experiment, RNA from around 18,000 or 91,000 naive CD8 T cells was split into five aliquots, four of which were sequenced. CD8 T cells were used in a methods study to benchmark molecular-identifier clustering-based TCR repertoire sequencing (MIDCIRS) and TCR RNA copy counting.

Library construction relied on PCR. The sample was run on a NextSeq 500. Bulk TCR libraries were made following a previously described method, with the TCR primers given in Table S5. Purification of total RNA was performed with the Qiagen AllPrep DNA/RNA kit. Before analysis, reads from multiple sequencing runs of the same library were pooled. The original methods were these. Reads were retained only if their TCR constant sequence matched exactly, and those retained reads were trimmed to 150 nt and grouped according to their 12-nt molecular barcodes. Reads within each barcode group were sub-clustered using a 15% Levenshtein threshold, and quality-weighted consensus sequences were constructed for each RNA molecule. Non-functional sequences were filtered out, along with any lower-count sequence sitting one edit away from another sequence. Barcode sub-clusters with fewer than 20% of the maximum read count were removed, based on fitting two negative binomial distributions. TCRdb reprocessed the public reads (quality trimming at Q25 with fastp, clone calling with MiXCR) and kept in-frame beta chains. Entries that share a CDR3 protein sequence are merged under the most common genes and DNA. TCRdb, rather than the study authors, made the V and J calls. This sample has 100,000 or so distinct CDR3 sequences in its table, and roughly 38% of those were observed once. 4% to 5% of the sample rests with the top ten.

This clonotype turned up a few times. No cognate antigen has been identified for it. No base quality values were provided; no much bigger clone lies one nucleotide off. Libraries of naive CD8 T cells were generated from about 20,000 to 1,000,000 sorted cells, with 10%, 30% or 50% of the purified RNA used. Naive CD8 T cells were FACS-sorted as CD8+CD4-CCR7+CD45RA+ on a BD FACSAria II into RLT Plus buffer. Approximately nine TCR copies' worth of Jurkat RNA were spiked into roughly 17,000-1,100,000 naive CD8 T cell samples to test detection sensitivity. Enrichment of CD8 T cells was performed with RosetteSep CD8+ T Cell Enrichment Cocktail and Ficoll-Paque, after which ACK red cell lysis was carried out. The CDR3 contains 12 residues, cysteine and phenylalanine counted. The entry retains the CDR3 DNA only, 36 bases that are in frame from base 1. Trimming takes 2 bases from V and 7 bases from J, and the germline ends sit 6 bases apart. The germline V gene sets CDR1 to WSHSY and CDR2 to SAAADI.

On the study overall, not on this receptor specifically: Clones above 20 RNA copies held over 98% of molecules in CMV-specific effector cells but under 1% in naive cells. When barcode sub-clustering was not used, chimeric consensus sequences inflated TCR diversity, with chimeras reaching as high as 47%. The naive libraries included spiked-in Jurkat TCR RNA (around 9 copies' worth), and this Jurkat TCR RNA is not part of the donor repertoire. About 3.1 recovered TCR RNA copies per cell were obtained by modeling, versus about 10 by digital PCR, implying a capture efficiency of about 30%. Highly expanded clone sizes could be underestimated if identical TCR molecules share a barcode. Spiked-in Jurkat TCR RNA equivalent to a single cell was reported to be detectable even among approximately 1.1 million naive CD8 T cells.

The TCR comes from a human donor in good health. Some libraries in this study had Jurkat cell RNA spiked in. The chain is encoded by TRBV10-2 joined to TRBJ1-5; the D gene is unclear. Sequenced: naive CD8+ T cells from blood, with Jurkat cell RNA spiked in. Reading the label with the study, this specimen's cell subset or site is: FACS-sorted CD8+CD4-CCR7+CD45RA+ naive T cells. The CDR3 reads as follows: CASSEIRQPQHF. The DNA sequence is TGCGCCAGCAGTGAGATAAGGCAGCCCCAGCATTTT.